Listed here are 30 T cell receptor beta chains from one sample, sequenced in a study of beta chain features in type 1 diabetes listed by TCRdb under 2018. Paper-wide results and their limitations: Type 1 diabetes patients showed a moderate but significant shortening of TCRB CDR3 length in all four CD4+ subsets.

Their antigens are not known. The library was prepared using the immunoSEQ multiplex PCR assay. The entire isolated RNA was reverse transcribed using the High Capacity cDNA Reverse Transcription Kit, and thus expressed TCRB transcripts were sequenced. In TCRdb, the immuneACCESS table is reduced to in-frame sequences with V and J assigned. These tables do not hold every clone; where another copy was compared, an unresolved V gene accounts for under half, and the others remain unexplained. Here the sample has 150,000 to 190,000 clones; around a tenth occur a single time. The top ten clones comprise approximately 0.46% of the sample. Specimen: central memory CD4+ T cells from blood. All receptors come from a man aged 30 to 39 with type 1 diabetes.

CDR3 DNA sequence: TGTGCCAGCACCCCCCCCGGGACAGGGAACGAGCAGTACTTC. Its translation: CASTPPGTGNEQYF. This chain joins TRBV6-5 and TRBJ2-7, with 9 bases lining up with TRBD1. This CDR3 is 14 amino acids long. Germline V gene lookup returns CDR1 MNHEY and CDR2 SVGAGI. V lost 7 bases, J lost 5 bases, and 9 bases stayed unmatched.

This clone appeared a few times. This CDR3 reads CASRPRLSGSANEQFF. The CDR3 DNA reads as TGTGCCAGTAGACCCCGCCTTAGCGGGAGCGCCAATGAGCAGTTCTTC. The V and J genes are TRBV19 and TRBJ2-1; 9 bases fit TRBD2. Looked up from germline, CDR1 is LNHDA and CDR2 is SQIVND (reference sequence). The CDR3 is 16 residues long. After removal of 6 bases from V and 6 bases from J, the junction contained 12 bases not matched to a gene.

Concerning this clone itself: A read error may account for a junction end that differs from germline. The chain has TRBV2 and TRBJ2-3; D is uncertain. The CDR3 is 13 residues long. Per the germline V gene, CDR1 is SNHLY and CDR2 is FYNNEI. The CDR3 reads CASREGYTDTQYF. The CDR3 nucleotides are TGTGCCAGCAGGGAAGGCTACACAGATACGCAGTATTTT.

The genes are TRBV5-1 and TRBJ2-2; 7 bases line up with TRBD2. The CDR3 length is 16 residues. Unmatched junction bases numbered 6, after V lost 0 bases and J lost 4 bases. Per germline, CDR1 SGHRS and CDR2 YFSETQ. CDR3 loop: CASSLGLAALTGELFF. Here the CDR3 DNA reads TGCGCCAGCAGCTTGGGGCTAGCGGCACTCACCGGGGAGCTGTTTTTT.

A few counts support this clone. The chain carries TRBV5-4 and TRBJ2-1; 8 positions agree with TRBD2. Germline CDR1 SGHNT, CDR2 YYREEE (reference sequence). The trim removed 0 bases at V and 2 bases at J, leaving 4 bases unmatched. The CDR3 is 16 residues long. The CDR3 DNA follows: TGTGCCAGCAGCTTGGCAGCGGGAGTGCCCTACAATGAGCAGTTCTTC. It codes for CASSLAAGVPYNEQFF.

The V and J genes are TRBV28 and TRBJ2-5; the D is unclear. The germline gives CDR1 MDHEN, CDR2 SYDVKM. V gave up 5 bases and J gave up 13 bases, with 14 bases separating them. The CDR3 runs to 11 residues. The CDR3 region is CASSPYSQPYF. CDR3 DNA: TGTGCCAGCAGTCCTTACTCCCAACCGTACTTC.

The V and J genes are TRBV18 and TRBJ2-7; 7 bases agree with TRBD1. The CDR3 sequence is 15 residues long. In germline, CDR1 is KGHSH, CDR2 LQKENI. The junction had 14 bases not matched to a gene; V was cut back by 6 bases and J by 6 bases. CDR3 coding DNA: TGTGCCAGCTCGCCGCCAACAAGACAGGGAGCCGAGCAGTACTTC. Its translation is CASSPPTRQGAEQYF.

The chain carries TRBV5-6 and TRBJ2-1, with TRBD2 identical over 15 bases. From germline, CDR1 is SGHDT and CDR2 YYEEEE. The CDR3 loop spans 16 amino acids. J lost 8 bases, V lost 4 bases, and 7 bases had no gene match. The CDR3 nucleotides read TGTGCCAGCAGCCCAAGGACTAGCGGGAGGGCCTATGAGCAGTTCTTC. This gives the protein CASSPRTSGRAYEQFF. The variable domain in full, completed from reference TRBV5-6 and TRBJ2-1, reads DAGVTQSPTHLIKTRGQQVTLRCSPKSGHDTVSWYQQALGQGPQFIFQYYEEEERQRGNFPDRFSGHQFPNYSSELNVNALLLGDSALYLCASSPRTSGRAYEQFFGPGTRLTVL.

In its sample, this clone was seen a few times. J is TRBJ2-6 and V is TRBV7-9; weak D call: TRBD1 (6 bases). CDR1 SEHNR and CDR2 FQNEAQ come from the germline V gene (reference sequence). Trimming stripped 5 bases from V and 4 bases from J, with 15 bases between. This CDR3 spans 16 amino acids. The CDR3 DNA reads as TGTGCCAGCAGCCCAGCCGGGACATCCGGGGCCAACGTCCTGACTTTC. This translates into CASSPAGTSGANVLTF.

The chain employs TRBV7-9 and TRBJ2-5; weak D call: TRBD2 (5 bases). Germline V CDR1 and CDR2: SEHNR, FQNEAQ (reference sequence). V was shortened by 3 bases and J by 4 bases, with 12 bases between the two germline ends. This CDR3 comprises 14 residues. For the CDR3, the DNA is TGTGCCAGCAGCTTGGGCGGGTTGGGAGAGACCCAGTACTTC. Translated, it gives CASSLGGLGETQYF.

This rearrangement joins TRBV6-5 to TRBJ1-1, with TRBD1 matching over 9 bases. This CDR3 is 13 amino acids long. Germline V gene sequence: CDR1 MNHEY, CDR2 SVGAGI. J lost 4 bases, V lost 8 bases, and 5 bases had no gene match. CDR3 sequence reads: CASYRDRVTEAFF. CDR3 sequence (DNA): TGTGCCAGCTACCGGGACAGGGTCACTGAAGCTTTCTTT.

This rearrangement joins TRBV5-4 to TRBJ2-2; 11 nucleotides line up with TRBD2. The CDR3 has 15 amino acids. Germline-derived CDR1 and CDR2 are SGHNT and YYREEE (reference sequence). V lost 5 bases to trimming and J lost 6 bases; unmatched junction nucleotides: 6. CDR3 loop: CASSTPSGRSGELFF. The CDR3 nucleotides read TGTGCCAGCAGTACCCCTAGCGGGAGGTCCGGGGAGCTGTTTTTT.

In this sample, this clone turned up a few times. CDR3 DNA: TGTGCCAGCAGTTTCGACAGTAACTATGGCTACACCTTC. Translated: CASSFDSNYGYTF. The chain employs TRBV6-1 and TRBJ1-2; D is perhaps TRBD1 (5 bases). Germline V gene data show CDR1 as MNHNS and CDR2 as SASEGT. This CDR3 region has 13 residues. Trimming shortened V by 5 bases and J by 1 base, and 8 bases separated the two germline ends.

The V gene is TRBV2, the J gene TRBJ1-1, with D uncertain. Trimming took off 2 bases at V and 10 bases at J, with 20 bases between the two ends. This CDR3 has 15 residues. Germline CDR1 reads SNHLY; CDR2 reads FYNNEI. The CDR3 DNA reads TGTGCCAGCAGTGAACCCGCGGTTCACCGGCCTGGAGCTTTCTTT. Translation gives CASSEPAVHRPGAFF.

V gene TRBV30 combines with J gene TRBJ1-2; no clear D. Germline V lookup: CDR1 GTSNPN, CDR2 SVGIG (reference sequence). The CDR3 is made up of 12 amino acids. With 8 bases removed from V and 2 bases from J, the gap between germline ends came to 12 bases. The DNA for the CDR3 is TGTGCCGGGAACCGACTGAACTATGGCTACACCTTC. It codes for CAGNRLNYGYTF.

The genes are TRBV6-5 and TRBJ2-1, with 12 bases identical to TRBD2. There are 15 residues in the CDR3. Unmatched junction bases numbered 6, after V lost 6 bases and J lost 6 bases. Germline V lookup: CDR1 MNHEY, CDR2 SVGAGI. CDR3 residues: CASRPLAGGINEQFF. The DNA of the CDR3 is TGTGCCAGCAGGCCCCTAGCGGGAGGGATCAATGAGCAGTTCTTC.

This clone was seen only a few times. The rearrangement uses TRBV18 and TRBJ2-1; possibly TRBD2 for D (5 bases). The CDR3 totals 13 residues. V was shortened by 2 bases and J by 5 bases, with 7 bases between the two germline ends. CDR1 and CDR2 (germline): KGHSH, LQKENI. The CDR3 region has the DNA TGTGCCAGCTCACCAGGACTCAACAATGAGCAGTTCTTC. It translates to CASSPGLNNEQFF.

The chain couples TRBV5-4 to TRBJ2-2, with 8 bases fitting TRBD2. The length of the CDR3 is 16 residues. With 1 base clipped from V and 1 base from J, the junction kept 3 bases outside the gene matches. The germline V gene encodes CDR1 SGHNT and CDR2 YYREEE (reference sequence). CDR3 region: CASSLKLAVNTGELFF. For the CDR3, the DNA is TGTGCCAGCAGCTTGAAACTAGCGGTGAACACCGGGGAGCTGTTTTTT. Based on the CDR3 plus reference TRBV5-4 and TRBJ2-2, the full variable domain is ETGVTQSPTHLIKTRGQQVTLRCSSQSGHNTVSWYQQALGQGPQFIFQYYREEENGRGNFPPRFSGLQFPNYSSELNVNALELDDSALYLCASSLKLAVNTGELFFGEGSRLTVL.

The table lists this clone with a few counts. The genes are TRBV6-5 and TRBJ2-1; 8 bases line up with TRBD1. Germline trimming cut 6 bases from V and 6 bases from J; bases unmatched to any gene: 10. The CDR3 has 15 amino acids. Germline CDR1 is MNHEY and CDR2 is SVGAGI. The CDR3 is CASRDPGQALNEQFF. CDR3 coding DNA: TGTGCCAGCAGGGACCCGGGACAGGCACTCAATGAGCAGTTCTTC.

This clone was counted a few times. V and J are TRBV28 and TRBJ2-4; 8 bases agree with TRBD1. Germline-derived CDR1 and CDR2 are MDHEN and SYDVKM. J was trimmed by 2 bases and V by 3 bases; bases with no gene match: 3. The CDR3 spans 15 residues. CDR3 residues: CASSFQGATKNIQYF. The CDR3 DNA reads as TGTGCCAGCAGTTTTCAGGGGGCGACCAAAAACATTCAGTACTTC. Full variable domain (outside the CDR3, taken from reference TRBV28 and TRBJ2-4): DVKVTQSSRYLVKRTGEKVFLECVQDMDHENMFWYRQDPGLGLRLIYFSYDVKMKEKGDIPEGYSVSREKKERFSLILESASTNQTSMYLCASSFQGATKNIQYFGAGTRLSVL.

CDR3 DNA sequence: TGTGCCAGCAGCCCAGGTAGGGGGCGGAACAATGAGCAGTTCTTC. This encodes CASSPGRGRNNEQFF. The chain joins TRBV5-6 to TRBJ2-1, with TRBD1 matching over 7 bases. Germline V gene lookup returns CDR1 SGHDT and CDR2 YYEEEE. Trimming took 4 bases from V and 5 from J; bases not matched to a gene: 9. The CDR3 runs 15 residues.

The J gene is TRBJ1-2, the V gene TRBV18, with D unresolved. The V gene lost 2 bases and the J gene lost 4 bases, with 14 bases spanning the gap. The CDR3 loop spans 15 amino acids. Germline V gene data show CDR1 as KGHSH and CDR2 as LQKENI. CDR3 in DNA: TGTGCCAGCTCACCATATCACGGGAATTCCTATGGCTACACCTTC. Translated, it gives CASSPYHGNSYGYTF.

The CDR3 spells CASSSPGQGWNIQYF. CDR3 sequence (DNA): TGTGCCAGCAGCTCTCCGGGACAGGGCTGGAACATTCAGTACTTC. The chain carries TRBV11-2 and TRBJ2-4, with 9 bases fitting TRBD1. The CDR3 contains 15 residues. J was trimmed by 7 bases and V by 4 bases; bases with no gene match: 8. Germline V gene sequence: CDR1 SGHAT, CDR2 FQNNGV.

The rearrangement uses TRBV18 and TRBJ2-5; D gene unclear. CDR1 is KGHSH and CDR2 is LQKENI in the germline V gene. The CDR3 length is 14 residues. V shed 3 bases and J shed 4 bases, with 12 bases lying between them. The DNA of the CDR3 is TGTGCCAGCTCACCGGCCTCCGTCCCAGAGACCCAGTACTTC. Protein product: CASSPASVPETQYF. Combining the CDR3 with reference TRBV18 and TRBJ2-5 gives the whole variable domain NAGVMQNPRHLVRRRGQEARLRCSPMKGHSHVYWYRQLPEEGLKFMVYLQKENIIDESGMPKERFSAEFPKEGPSILRIQQVVRGDSAAYFCASSPASVPETQYFGPGTRLLVL.

The chain recombines TRBV11-1 with TRBJ1-1, with unresolved D. V was trimmed by 3 bases and J by 3 bases, leaving 8 bases between them. The CDR3 covers 13 residues. Germline CDR1 SGHAT, CDR2 FQDESV (reference sequence). The CDR3 sequence: CASSFHRDTEAFF. In nucleotides, the CDR3 is TGTGCCAGCAGCTTTCACCGGGACACTGAAGCTTTCTTT.

This chain uses TRBV2 with TRBJ2-1; 10 bases match TRBD2. In germline, CDR1 is SNHLY, CDR2 FYNNEI. CDR3 length: 15 amino acids. Unmatched junction bases numbered 8, after V lost 8 bases and J lost 4 bases. The CDR3, as DNA: TGTGCCAGCCGGGTGACTAGCGGGTTATACAATGAGCAGTTCTTC. It encodes CASRVTSGLYNEQFF.

This chain uses TRBV7-9 with TRBJ1-5; D is perhaps TRBD1 (6 bases). Trimming took 5 bases from V and 4 from J, leaving 9 bases between them. There are 13 residues in the CDR3. CDR1 and CDR2 from the germline V gene are SEHNR and FQNEAQ (reference sequence). This chain's CDR3 is CASSPTGNQPQHF. CDR3 in DNA: TGTGCCAGCAGCCCCACAGGGAATCAGCCCCAGCATTTT.

This clone was counted only a few times. This chain uses TRBV13 with TRBJ2-7; D may be TRBD1 (5 bases). V was cut by 1 base and J by 6 bases, with 16 bases left in between. CDR1 and CDR2 from the germline V gene are PRHDT and FYEKMQ (reference sequence). This CDR3 is built from 15 residues. In nucleotides, the CDR3 is TGTGCCAGCAGCTTAGAAAGGACACGAGGACCCGAGCAGTACTTC. Translation gives CASSLERTRGPEQYF.

The chain uses TRBV7-8 and TRBJ2-1, with D possibly TRBD1 on 5 matching bases. Germline V CDR1 and CDR2: SGHVS, FQNEAQ. CDR3 length equals 15 residues. V was pared by 0 bases and J by 8 bases, with 14 bases between. DNA for the CDR3: TGTGCCAGCAGCTTAGCTTGGGCAGGGAATCATGAGCAGTTCTTC. Translated, it gives CASSLAWAGNHEQFF. Together with reference TRBV7-8 and TRBJ2-1, the CDR3 gives the full variable domain: GAGVSQSPRYKVAKRGQDVALRCDPISGHVSLFWYQQALGQGPEFLTYFQNEAQLDKSGLPSDRFFAERPEGSVSTLKIQRTQQEDSAVYLCASSLAWAGNHEQFFGPGTRLTVL.

This clone was recorded a few times. J is TRBJ1-4 and V is TRBV30, with D tentatively TRBD1 (5 bases). This CDR3 contains 11 residues. Trimming removed 3 bases at V and 13 bases at J, with 12 bases between. The germline CDR1 and CDR2 sequences are GTSNPN and SVGIG (reference sequence). The CDR3 nucleotides are TGTGCCTGGAGAGGGGCTCGGCGACTGTTTTTT. Translating it yields CAWRGARRLFF.